This is a list of T cell receptor beta chains from one sample in a study of T cell changes during pregnancy in multiple sclerosis. Assay used: immunoSEQ multiplex PCR; TCRdb lists only in-frame clones, some missing. The table shows almost 95,000 clones, with about 92% occurring only once. The sample was peripheral blood, taken in the first trimester of pregnancy. These receptors were obtained from a female donor with multiple sclerosis, enrolled in a pregnancy study. The CDR3 runs from the conserved cysteine through the conserved F or W. Each record gives: J gene, clone size, V gene, D gene, CDR3 protein, CDR3 DNA. A D gene is named only where the DNA matches it firmly. The size of a clone is reported for some rows only, either as once, few or many, or as a class for expanded clones.

TRBJ2-7	NA	TRBV27	TRBD2	CASRWTSGSYEQYF	TGTGCCAGCAGGTGGACTAGCGGATCCTACGAGCAGTACTTC
TRBJ1-2	NA	TRBV14	TRBD1	CASSLPGQGAYYGYTF	TGTGCCAGCAGCCTACCCGGACAGGGGGCCTACTATGGCTACACCTTC
TRBJ2-1	NA	TRBV30	NA	CASSRGPSSYNEQFF	TGTGCCAGCTCCAGGGGTCCGAGCTCCTACAATGAGCAGTTCTTC
TRBJ2-1	NA	TRBV27	NA	CASSSHTYNEQFF	TGTGCCAGCAGTTCGCACACCTACAATGAGCAGTTCTTC
TRBJ2-1	NA	TRBV9	NA	CASSVVSGEQFF	TGTGCCAGCAGCGTAGTTTCGGGTGAGCAGTTCTTC
TRBJ2-1	NA	TRBV5-1	TRBD2	CASSLAPRTSGNNEQFF	TGCGCCAGCAGCTTGGCTCCAAGGACTAGCGGCAACAATGAGCAGTTCTTC
TRBJ2-3	NA	TRBV7-9	NA	CASSSPTDTQYF	TGTGCCAGCAGCAGCCCCACAGATACGCAGTATTTT
TRBJ2-7	NA	TRBV5-4	TRBD2	CASSSRAGGRYEQYF	TGTGCCAGCAGCTCCCGGGCGGGAGGTCGGTACGAGCAGTACTTC
TRBJ1-1	NA	TRBV9	NA	CASSGLSMNTEAFF	TGTGCCAGCAGCGGACTGAGTATGAACACTGAAGCTTTCTTT
TRBJ2-3	NA	TRBV5-1	TRBD2	CASSSGLAGGSTDTQYF	TGCGCCAGCAGCTCTGGACTAGCGGGAGGTTCCACAGATACGCAGTATTTT
TRBJ2-7	NA	TRBV4-1	TRBD2	CASSQELAGGHYEQYF	TGCGCCAGCAGCCAAGAACTAGCGGGAGGGCACTACGAGCAGTACTTC
TRBJ1-1	NA	TRBV19	NA	CASIGGGPEAFF	TGTGCCAGTATTGGGGGAGGGCCTGAAGCTTTCTTT
TRBJ1-4	NA	TRBV18	NA	CASSPPGPRSEKLFF	TGTGCCAGCTCACCACCGGGTCCTAGGAGTGAAAAACTGTTTTTT
TRBJ2-7	once	TRBV14	NA	CASSQGRLTEQYF	TGTGCCAGCAGCCAAGGGCGGTTAACAGAGCAGTACTTC
TRBJ1-5	NA	TRBV30	TRBD1	CAWNRGRDQPQHF	TGTGCCTGGAACAGGGGGAGAGATCAGCCCCAGCATTTT
TRBJ1-1	few	TRBV5-1	NA	CASSPKGAEAFF	TGCGCCAGCAGCCCCAAGGGGGCTGAAGCTTTCTTT
TRBJ2-1	NA	TRBV5-1	NA	CASSRVLTDNEQFF	TGCGCCAGCAGCCGGGTCCTAACCGACAATGAGCAGTTCTTC
TRBJ2-7	NA	TRBV6-1	TRBD1	CASSEPPGTGGWEQYF	TGTGCCAGCAGTGAACCACCCGGGACAGGGGGCTGGGAGCAGTACTTC
TRBJ2-7	once	TRBV7-6	TRBD1	CASSSRDRGYEQYF	TGTGCCAGCAGCTCCCGGGACAGGGGTTACGAGCAGTACTTC
TRBJ2-1	NA	TRBV11-2	NA	CASSSVAEQFF	TGTGCCAGCAGCTCTGTGGCTGAGCAGTTCTTC
TRBJ1-1	NA	TRBV30	NA	CGGSWQNTEAFF	TGTGGTGGGAGTTGGCAGAACACTGAAGCTTTCTTT
TRBJ2-2	NA	TRBV5-1	TRBD2	CASSPVAGGPGELFF	TGCGCCAGCAGCCCCGTGGCGGGAGGGCCTGGGGAGCTGTTTTTT
TRBJ1-2	NA	TRBV29-1	NA	CSVGHPNPYGYTF	TGCAGCGTCGGACACCCGAACCCCTATGGCTACACCTTC
TRBJ2-3	NA	TRBV28	TRBD2	CASSFPASGGTDTQYF	TGTGCCAGCAGTTTTCCGGCTAGCGGGGGCACAGATACGCAGTATTTT
TRBJ2-1	NA	TRBV19	TRBD2	CASSMGLAGGNNEQFF	TGTGCCAGTAGTATGGGACTAGCGGGAGGAAACAATGAGCAGTTCTTC
TRBJ2-4	NA	TRBV15	TRBD2	CATSRGGFGGQNIQYF	TGTGCCACCAGCAGGGGGGGGTTTGGTGGCCAAAACATTCAGTACTTC
TRBJ2-7	few	TRBV19	TRBD2	CASTAAGGSYEQYF	TGTGCCAGTACTGCTGCGGGAGGAAGTTACGAGCAGTACTTC
TRBJ2-7	once	TRBV5-1	TRBD1	CASSLGGQGYEQYF	TGCGCCAGCAGCCTGGGGGGACAGGGCTACGAGCAGTACTTC
TRBJ2-1	NA	TRBV30	NA	CAWNLGGSYNEQFF	TGTGCCTGGAACCTAGGAGGTTCCTACAATGAGCAGTTCTTC